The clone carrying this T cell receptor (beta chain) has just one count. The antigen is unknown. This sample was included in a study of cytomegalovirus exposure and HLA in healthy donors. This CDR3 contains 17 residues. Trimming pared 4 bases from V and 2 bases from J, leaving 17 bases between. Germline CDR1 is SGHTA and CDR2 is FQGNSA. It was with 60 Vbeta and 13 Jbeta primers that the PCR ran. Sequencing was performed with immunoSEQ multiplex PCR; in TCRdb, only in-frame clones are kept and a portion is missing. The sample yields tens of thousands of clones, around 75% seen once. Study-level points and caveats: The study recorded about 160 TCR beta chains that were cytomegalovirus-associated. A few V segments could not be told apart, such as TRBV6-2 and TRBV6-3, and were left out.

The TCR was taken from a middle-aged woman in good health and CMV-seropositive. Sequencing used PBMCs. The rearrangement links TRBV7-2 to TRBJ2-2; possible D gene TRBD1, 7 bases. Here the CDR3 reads CASSSPGGTGNTGELFF. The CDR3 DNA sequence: TGTGCCAGCAGCTCCCCAGGGGGGACTGGAAACACCGGGGAGCTGTTTTTT. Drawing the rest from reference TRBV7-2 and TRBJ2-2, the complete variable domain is GAGVSQSPSNKVTEKGKDVELRCDPISGHTALYWYRQSLGQGLEFLIYFQGNSAPDKSGLPSDRFSAERTGGSVSTLTIQRTQQEDSAVYLCASSSPGGTGNTGELFFGEGSRLTVL.